The T cell receptor beta chain under discussion was sequenced for a study of regulatory T cells in long-lasting Graves disease. Sequencing libraries for TCR beta were prepared with iRepertoire HTBI primers and Arm-PCR of CDR3 regions. In the original analysis: Identification across samples found about 65 TRBV and 15 or so TRBJ segments. From the multiplex PCR reads, TCRdb called clonotypes with MiXCR, one entry per CDR3 protein. These V and J calls are TCRdb output, not the study's own analysis. The table includes a few hundred thousand distinct CDR3 sequences, 16% detected once. Trimming took off 2 bases at V and 4 bases at J, with 14 bases between the two ends. CDR1 SGHRS and CDR2 YFSETQ come from the germline V gene. The CDR3 has 15 residues. The sample's time point: newly diagnosed GD, antithyroid drugs for less than 3 months. The TCR library was made from RNA extracted from PBMCs. This clonotype came up a few times.

These same records also appear under a second study, on T cells in Graves' hyperthyroidism and ophthalmopathy. That investigation notes: A first-round RT-PCR of the TCR CDR3 used the HTBI primer set. Ophthalmopathy was told apart from stable hyperthyroidism by a 13 V-J model.

The sequence was collected from a woman aged 18-29 years with Graves disease. This sequence joins TRBV5-1 and TRBJ2-3; D may be TRBD1 or TRBD2 (5 bases each). The sample in question was peripheral blood mononuclear cells (PBMCs), obtained at new diagnosis, from a patient treated with antithyroid drugs. The CDR3 region has the DNA TGCGCCAGCAGCTTTTCAGGGAGCAAGGCAGATACGCAGTATTTT. Its protein is CASSFSGSKADTQYF.